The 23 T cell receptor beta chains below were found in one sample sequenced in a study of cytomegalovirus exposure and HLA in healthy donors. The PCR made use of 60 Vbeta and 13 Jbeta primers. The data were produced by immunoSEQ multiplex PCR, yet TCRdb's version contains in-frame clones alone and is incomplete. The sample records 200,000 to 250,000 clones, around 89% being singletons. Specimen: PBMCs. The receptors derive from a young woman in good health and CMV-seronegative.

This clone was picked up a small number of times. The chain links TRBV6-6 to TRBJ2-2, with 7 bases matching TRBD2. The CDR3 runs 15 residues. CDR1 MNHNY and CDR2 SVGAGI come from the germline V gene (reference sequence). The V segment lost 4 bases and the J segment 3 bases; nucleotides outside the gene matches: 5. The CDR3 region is CASSFGAGDTGELFF. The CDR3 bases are TGTGCCAGCAGTTTTGGGGCGGGAGACACCGGGGAGCTGTTTTTT.

The CDR3 nucleotides read TGCGCCAGCAGTGTTGGTCGGGGGGGTGGACCCCTCCACTTT. Translated: CASSVGRGGGPLHF. This rearrangement joins TRBV10-2 to TRBJ1-6; TRBD1 is a possible D gene (5 bases). V lost 4 bases and J 12 bases, leaving 16 bases between the germline ends. The CDR3 is 14 residues long. The germline V gene has CDR1 WSHSY and CDR2 SAAADI.

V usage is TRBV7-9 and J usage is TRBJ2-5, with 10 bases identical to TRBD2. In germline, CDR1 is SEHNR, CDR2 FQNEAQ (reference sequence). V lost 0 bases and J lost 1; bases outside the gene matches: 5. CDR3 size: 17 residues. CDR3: CASSLAVAGGVQETQYF. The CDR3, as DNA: TGTGCCAGCAGCTTAGCTGTAGCGGGGGGAGTCCAAGAGACCCAGTACTTC.

DNA for the CDR3: TGTGCCAGCGAAAGAGGCGGGAGAGCTAACACCGGGGAGCTGTTTTTT. It yields the protein CASERGGRANTGELFF. This chain uses TRBV9 with TRBJ2-2; 7 bases line up with TRBD2. The CDR3 sequence is 16 residues long. Trimming removed 7 bases from V and 2 bases from J; junction bases left unmatched: 11. Per germline, CDR1 SGDLS and CDR2 YYNGEE.

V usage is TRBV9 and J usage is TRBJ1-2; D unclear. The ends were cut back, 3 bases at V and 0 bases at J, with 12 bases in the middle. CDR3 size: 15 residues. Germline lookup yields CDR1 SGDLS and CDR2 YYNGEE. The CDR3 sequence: CASSAPSGANYGYTF. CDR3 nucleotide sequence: TGTGCCAGCAGCGCTCCCTCCGGGGCTAACTATGGCTACACCTTC.

Here the CDR3 reads CASRYTGGQSGEQYF. DNA for the CDR3: TGTGCCAGCAGGTATACCGGGGGGCAAAGCGGCGAGCAGTACTTC. V usage is TRBV7-2 and J usage is TRBJ2-5; weak D call: TRBD2 (7 bases). TRBJ2-7 matches the DNA end more closely, so the J call is doubtful. CDR3 length: 15 amino acids. Per germline, CDR1 SGHTA and CDR2 FQGNSA.

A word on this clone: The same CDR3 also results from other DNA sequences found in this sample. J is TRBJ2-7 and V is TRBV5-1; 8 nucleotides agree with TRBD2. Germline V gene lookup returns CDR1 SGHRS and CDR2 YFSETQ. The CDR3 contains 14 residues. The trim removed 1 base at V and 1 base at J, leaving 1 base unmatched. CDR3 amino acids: CASSLTSGSYEQYF. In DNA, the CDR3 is TGCGCCAGCAGCTTGACTAGCGGATCCTACGAGCAGTACTTC.

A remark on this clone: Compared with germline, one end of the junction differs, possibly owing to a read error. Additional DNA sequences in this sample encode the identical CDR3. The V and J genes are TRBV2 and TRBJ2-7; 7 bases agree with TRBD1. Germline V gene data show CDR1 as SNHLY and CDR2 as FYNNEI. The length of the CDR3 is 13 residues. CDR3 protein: CASRRDRSYEQYF. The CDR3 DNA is TGTGCCAGCCGTAGGGACAGATCCTACGAACAGTACTTC.

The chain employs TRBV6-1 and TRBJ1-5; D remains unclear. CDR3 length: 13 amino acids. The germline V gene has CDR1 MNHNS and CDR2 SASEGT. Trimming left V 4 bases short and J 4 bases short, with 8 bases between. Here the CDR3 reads CASSGAVNQPQHF. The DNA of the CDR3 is TGTGCCAGCAGTGGGGCTGTGAATCAGCCCCAGCATTTT.

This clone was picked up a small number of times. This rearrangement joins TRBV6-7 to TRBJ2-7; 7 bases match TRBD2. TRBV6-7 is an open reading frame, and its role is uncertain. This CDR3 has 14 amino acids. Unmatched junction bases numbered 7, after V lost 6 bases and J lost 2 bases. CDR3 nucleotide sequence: TGTGCCAGCAGAGGGGTTGGACTAGCCTACGAGCAGTACTTC. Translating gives CASRGVGLAYEQYF.

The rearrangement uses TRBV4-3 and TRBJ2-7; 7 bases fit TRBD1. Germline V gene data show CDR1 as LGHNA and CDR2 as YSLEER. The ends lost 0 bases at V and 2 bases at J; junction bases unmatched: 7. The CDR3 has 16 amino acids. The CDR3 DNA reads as TGCGCCAGCAGCCAAGATTACAGGACAGGAACCTACGAGCAGTACTTC. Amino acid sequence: CASSQDYRTGTYEQYF.

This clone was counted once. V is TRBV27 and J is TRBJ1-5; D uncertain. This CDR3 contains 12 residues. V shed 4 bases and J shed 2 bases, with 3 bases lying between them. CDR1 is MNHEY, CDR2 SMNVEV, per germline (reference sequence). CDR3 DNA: TGTGCCAGCAGTTCCGGCAATCAGCCCCAGCATTTT. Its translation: CASSSGNQPQHF.

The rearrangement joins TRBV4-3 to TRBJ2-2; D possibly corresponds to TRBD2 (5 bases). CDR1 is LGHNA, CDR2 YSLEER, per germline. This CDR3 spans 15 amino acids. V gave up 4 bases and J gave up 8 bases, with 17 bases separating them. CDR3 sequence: CASSPPPGKGGELFF. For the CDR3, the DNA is TGCGCCAGCAGCCCCCCCCCGGGAAAAGGGGGGGAGCTGTTTTTT.

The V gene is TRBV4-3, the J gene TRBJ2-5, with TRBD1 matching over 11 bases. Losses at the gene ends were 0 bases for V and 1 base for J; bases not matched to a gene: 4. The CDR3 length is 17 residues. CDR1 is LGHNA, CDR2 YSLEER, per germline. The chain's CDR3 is CASSQDIGTGGQETQYF. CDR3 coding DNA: TGCGCCAGCAGCCAAGATATTGGGACAGGGGGCCAAGAGACCCAGTACTTC.

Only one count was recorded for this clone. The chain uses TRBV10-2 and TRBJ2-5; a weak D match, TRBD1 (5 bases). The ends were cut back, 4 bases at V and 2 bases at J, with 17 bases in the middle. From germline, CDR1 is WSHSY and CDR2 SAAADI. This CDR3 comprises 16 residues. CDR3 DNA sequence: TGCGCCAGCAGTGCCCGGAGACAGTTGAGGCAAGAGACCCAGTACTTC. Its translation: CASSARRQLRQETQYF.

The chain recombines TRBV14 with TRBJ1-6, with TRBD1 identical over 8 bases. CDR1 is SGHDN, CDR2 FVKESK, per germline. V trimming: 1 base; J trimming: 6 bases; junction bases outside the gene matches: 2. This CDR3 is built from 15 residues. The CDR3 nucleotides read TGTGCCAGCAGCCAAGGGGACAGGCGTAATTCACCCCTCCACTTT. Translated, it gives CASSQGDRRNSPLHF.

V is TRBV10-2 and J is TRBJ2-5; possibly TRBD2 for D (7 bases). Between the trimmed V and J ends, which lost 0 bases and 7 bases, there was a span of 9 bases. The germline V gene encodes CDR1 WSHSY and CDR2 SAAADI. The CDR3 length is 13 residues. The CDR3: CASSESGGGTQYF. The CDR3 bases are TGCGCCAGCAGTGAGTCAGGGGGGGGGACCCAGTACTTC.

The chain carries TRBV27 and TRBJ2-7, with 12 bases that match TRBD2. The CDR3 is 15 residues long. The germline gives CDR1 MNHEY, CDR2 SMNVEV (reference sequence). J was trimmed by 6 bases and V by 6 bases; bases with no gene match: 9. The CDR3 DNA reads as TGTGCCAGCAGCCAGCTAGCGGGAGGGCTAGTCGAGCAGTACTTC. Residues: CASSQLAGGLVEQYF.

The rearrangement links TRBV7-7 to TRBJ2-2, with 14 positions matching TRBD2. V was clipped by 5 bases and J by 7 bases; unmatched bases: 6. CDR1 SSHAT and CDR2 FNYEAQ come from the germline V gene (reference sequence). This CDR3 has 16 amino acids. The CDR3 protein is CASSLGLAGVVGELFF. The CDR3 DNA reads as TGTGCCAGCAGCCTGGGACTAGCGGGAGTCGTCGGGGAGCTGTTTTTT. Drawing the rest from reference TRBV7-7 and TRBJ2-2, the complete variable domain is GAGVSQSPRYKVTKRGQDVTLRCDPISSHATLYWYQQALGQGPEFLTYFNYEAQPDKSGLPSDRFSAERPEGSISTLTIQRTEQRDSAMYRCASSLGLAGVVGELFFGEGSRLTVL.

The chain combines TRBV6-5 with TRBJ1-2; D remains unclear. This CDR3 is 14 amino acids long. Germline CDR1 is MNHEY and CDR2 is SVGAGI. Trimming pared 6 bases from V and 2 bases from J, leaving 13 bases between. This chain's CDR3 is CASRWPSGNYGYTF. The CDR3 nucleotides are TGTGCCAGCAGGTGGCCGTCGGGGAACTATGGCTACACCTTC.

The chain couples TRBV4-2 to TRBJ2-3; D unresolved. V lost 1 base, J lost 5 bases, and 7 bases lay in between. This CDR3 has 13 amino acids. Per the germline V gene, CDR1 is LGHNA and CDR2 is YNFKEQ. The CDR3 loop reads CASSQGERDTQYF. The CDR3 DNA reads TGTGCCAGCAGCCAAGGAGAGAGAGATACGCAGTATTTT.

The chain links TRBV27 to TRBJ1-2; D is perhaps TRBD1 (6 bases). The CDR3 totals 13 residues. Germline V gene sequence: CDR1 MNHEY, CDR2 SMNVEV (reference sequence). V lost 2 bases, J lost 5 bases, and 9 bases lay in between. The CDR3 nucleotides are TGTGCCAGCAGTTTAAACAGGGAGTATGGCTACACCTTC. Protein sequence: CASSLNREYGYTF.

CDR3 residues: CASCRTGWERNQPQYF. CDR3 sequence (DNA): TGTGCCAGCTGCCGGACAGGCTGGGAGAGAAATCAGCCCCAGTATTTT. The gene calls are TRBV2 and TRBJ1-5; 7 positions agree with TRBD1. The last part of the DNA fits TRBJ2-3 better; the J call may be wrong. Germline CDR1 SNHLY, CDR2 FYNNEI. This CDR3 is 16 amino acids long.